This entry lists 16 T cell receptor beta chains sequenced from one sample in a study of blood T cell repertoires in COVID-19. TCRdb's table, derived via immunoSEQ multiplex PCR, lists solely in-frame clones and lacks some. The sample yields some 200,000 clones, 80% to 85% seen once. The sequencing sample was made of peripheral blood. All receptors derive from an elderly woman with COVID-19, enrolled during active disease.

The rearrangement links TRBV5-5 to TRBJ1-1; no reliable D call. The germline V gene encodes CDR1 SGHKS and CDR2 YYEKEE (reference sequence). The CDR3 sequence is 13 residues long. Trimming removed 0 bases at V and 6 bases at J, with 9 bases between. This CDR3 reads CASSLGSYPEAFF. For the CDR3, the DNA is TGTGCCAGCAGCTTGGGTTCGTATCCTGAAGCTTTCTTT. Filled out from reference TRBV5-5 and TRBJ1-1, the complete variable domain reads DAGVTQSPTHLIKTRGQQVTLRCSPISGHKSVSWYQQVLGQGPQFIFQYYEKEERGRGNFPDRFSARQFPNYSSELNVNALLLGDSALYLCASSLGSYPEAFFGQGTRLTVV.

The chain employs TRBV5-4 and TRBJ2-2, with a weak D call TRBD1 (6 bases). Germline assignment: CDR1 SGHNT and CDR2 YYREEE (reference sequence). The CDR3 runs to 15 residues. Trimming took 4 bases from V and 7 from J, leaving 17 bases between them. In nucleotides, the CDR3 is TGTGCCAGCAGCAACCCGATGACAGGTCTCGGGGAGCTGTTTTTT. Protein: CASSNPMTGLGELFF.

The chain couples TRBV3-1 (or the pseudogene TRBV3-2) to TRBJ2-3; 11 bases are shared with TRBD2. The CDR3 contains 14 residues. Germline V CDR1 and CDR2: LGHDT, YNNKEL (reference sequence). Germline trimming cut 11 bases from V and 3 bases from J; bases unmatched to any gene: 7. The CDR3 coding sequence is TGTGCCGTGGGAGGGACTAGCGGTACAGATACGCAGTATTTT. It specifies CAVGGTSGTDTQYF.

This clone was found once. The DNA for the CDR3 is TGTGCCAGCAGTGTAGGTAGTGGGCGCACTGAAGCTTTCTTT. It yields the protein CASSVGSGRTEAFF. The chain joins TRBV2 to TRBJ1-1; D is undetermined. Trimming shortened V by 4 bases and J by 4 bases, and 13 bases separated the two germline ends. The germline CDR1 and CDR2 sequences are SNHLY and FYNNEI. The CDR3 covers 14 residues.

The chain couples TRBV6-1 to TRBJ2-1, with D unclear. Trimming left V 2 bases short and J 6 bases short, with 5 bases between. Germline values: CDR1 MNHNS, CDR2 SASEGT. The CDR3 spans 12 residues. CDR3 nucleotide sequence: TGTGCCAGCAGTGAAAACTCCAATGAGCAGTTCTTC. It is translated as CASSENSNEQFF.

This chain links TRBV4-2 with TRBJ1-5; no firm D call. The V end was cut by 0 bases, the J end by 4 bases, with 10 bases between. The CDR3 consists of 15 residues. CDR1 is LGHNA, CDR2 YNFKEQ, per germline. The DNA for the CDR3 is TGTGCCAGCAGCCAAGACAGTCTACTAAATCAGCCCCAGCATTTT. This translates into CASSQDSLLNQPQHF.

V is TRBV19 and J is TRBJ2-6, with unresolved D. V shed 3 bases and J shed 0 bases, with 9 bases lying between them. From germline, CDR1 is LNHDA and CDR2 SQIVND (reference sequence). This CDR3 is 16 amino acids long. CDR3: CASSMARSSGANVLTF. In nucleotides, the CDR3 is TGTGCCAGTAGTATGGCGCGGAGCTCTGGGGCCAACGTCCTGACTTTC. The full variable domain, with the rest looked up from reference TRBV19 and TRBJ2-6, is DGGITQSPKYLFRKEGQNVTLSCEQNLNHDAMYWYRQDPGQGLRLIYYSQIVNDFQKGDIAEGYSVSREKKESFPLTVTSAQKNPTAFYLCASSMARSSGANVLTFGAGSRLTVL.

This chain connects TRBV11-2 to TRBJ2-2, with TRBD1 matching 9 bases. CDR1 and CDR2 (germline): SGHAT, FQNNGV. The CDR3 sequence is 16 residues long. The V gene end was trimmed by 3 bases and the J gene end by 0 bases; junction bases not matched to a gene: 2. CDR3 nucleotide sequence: TGTGCCAGCAGCTTGGGACAGGGAGCGAACACCGGGGAGCTGTTTTTT. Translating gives CASSLGQGANTGELFF.

CDR3 region: CASSHFRLNTEAFF. The DNA of the CDR3 is TGTGCCAGCAGCCATTTTCGGTTGAACACTGAAGCTTTCTTT. The V gene is TRBV3-1 (or the pseudogene TRBV3-2), the J gene TRBJ1-1; D gene ambiguous. Germline CDR1 is LGHDT and CDR2 is YNNKEL (reference sequence). Trimming stripped 3 bases from V and 0 bases from J, with 8 bases between. The CDR3 spans 14 residues.

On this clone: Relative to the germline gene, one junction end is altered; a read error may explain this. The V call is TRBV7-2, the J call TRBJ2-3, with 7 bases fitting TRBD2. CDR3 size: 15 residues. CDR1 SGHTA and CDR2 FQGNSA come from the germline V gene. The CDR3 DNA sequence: TGTGCCAGCAGTTCCAGGCGGGGGACCACAAATACGCAGTATTTT. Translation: CASSSRRGTTNTQYF.

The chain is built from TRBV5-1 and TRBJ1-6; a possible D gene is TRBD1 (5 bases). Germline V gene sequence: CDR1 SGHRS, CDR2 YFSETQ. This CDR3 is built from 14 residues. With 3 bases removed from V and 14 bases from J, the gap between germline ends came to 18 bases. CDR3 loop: CASSSDGSGGTLHF. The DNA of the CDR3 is TGCGCCAGCAGCTCGGACGGTTCCGGGGGTACCCTCCACTTT.

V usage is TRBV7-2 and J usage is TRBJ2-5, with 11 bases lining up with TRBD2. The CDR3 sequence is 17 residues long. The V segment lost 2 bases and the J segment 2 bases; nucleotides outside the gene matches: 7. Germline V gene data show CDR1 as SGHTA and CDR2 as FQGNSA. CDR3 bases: TGTGCCAGCAGCTTATTCCCTCCTAGCGGGGGGCAAGAGACCCAGTACTTC. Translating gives CASSLFPPSGGQETQYF.

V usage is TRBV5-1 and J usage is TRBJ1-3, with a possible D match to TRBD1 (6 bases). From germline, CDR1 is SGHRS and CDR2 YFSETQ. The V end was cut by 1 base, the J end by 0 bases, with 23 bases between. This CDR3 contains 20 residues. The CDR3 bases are TGCGCCAGCAGCTTGCAAGAAGGACCAATAGACAGGCGCTCTGGAAACACCATATATTTT. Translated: CASSLQEGPIDRRSGNTIYF.

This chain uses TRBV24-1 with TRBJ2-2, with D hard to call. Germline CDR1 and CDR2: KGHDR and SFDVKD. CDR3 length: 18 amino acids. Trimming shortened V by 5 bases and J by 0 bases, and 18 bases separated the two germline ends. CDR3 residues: CATSAFLHSLPNTGELFF. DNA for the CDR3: TGTGCCACCAGTGCATTTCTCCACAGCTTGCCGAACACCGGGGAGCTGTTTTTT.

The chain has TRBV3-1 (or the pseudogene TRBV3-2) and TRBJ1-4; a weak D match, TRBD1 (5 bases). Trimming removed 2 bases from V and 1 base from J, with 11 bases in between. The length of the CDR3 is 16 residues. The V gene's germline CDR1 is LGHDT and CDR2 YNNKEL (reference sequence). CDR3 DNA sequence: TGTGCCAGCAGCCAAACTCCCGGGGGAACTAATGAAAAACTGTTTTTT. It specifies CASSQTPGGTNEKLFF.

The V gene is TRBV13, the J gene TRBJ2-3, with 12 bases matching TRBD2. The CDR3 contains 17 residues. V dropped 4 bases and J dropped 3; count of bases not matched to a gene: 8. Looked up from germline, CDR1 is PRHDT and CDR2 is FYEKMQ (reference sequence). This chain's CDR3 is CASSSRTSGAWTDTQYF. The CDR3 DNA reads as TGTGCCAGCAGCTCTCGGACTAGCGGGGCCTGGACAGATACGCAGTATTTT.